This T cell receptor (beta chain) is from a study of blood T cells in healthy people across ages. About the research overall: Roughly one uniquely barcoded beta molecule per two T cells was captured.

Study-wide points: Age brought a roughly linear fall in TCR beta diversity measured per million T cells. TCR beta diversity tracked closely with naive T cell percentage.

A sample-barcoded 5' primer and a J-beta primer mix were used in a second PCR of about 6 to 12 cycles. Every cDNA was tagged by a template-switch adaptor with 12 random nucleotides. TCRdb ran MiXCR on the 5' RACE reads and lists one entry per CDR3 protein. The sample consists of about 1.8 million distinct CDR3 sequences, 40% to 55% of them appearing once. About this clonotype itself: As yet, its antigen is unknown.

The CDR3 has 14 amino acids. Looked up from germline, CDR1 is SGHTA and CDR2 is FQGNSA. Trimming took 1 base from V and 3 from J, leaving 9 bases between them. J is TRBJ1-2 and V is TRBV7-2; perhaps TRBD1 as D (5 bases). This TCR came from a woman in her thirties or forties in good health. Input material: blood. The CDR3 nucleotides read TGTGCCAGCAGCTTAGGACAGAGGGACTATGGCTACACCTTC. Its protein is CASSLGQRDYGYTF.